The 11 T cell receptor beta chains below were found in one sample sequenced in a study of blood T cell repertoires in COVID-19. Profiled with immunoSEQ multiplex PCR; TCRdb holds only in-frame clones, not every one. The table shows about 360,000 clones, with around 90% occurring only once. Sequencing was done on a sample of PBMCs or T cells enriched from blood (not recorded which). Source of these receptors: a woman between 35 and 50 years old with acute COVID-19.

V and J are TRBV5-1 and TRBJ1-1; no clear D. Germline CDR1 and CDR2: SGHRS and YFSETQ. This CDR3 comprises 14 residues. The V end was cut by 4 bases, the J end by 2 bases, with 12 bases between. This CDR3 reads CASSAARVNTEAFF. CDR3 coding DNA: TGCGCCAGCAGCGCGGCGCGGGTTAACACTGAAGCTTTCTTT.

The chain links TRBV5-1 to TRBJ2-3, with D possibly TRBD2 on 7 matching bases. CDR1 and CDR2 from the germline V gene are SGHRS and YFSETQ. V was pared by 0 bases and J by 2 bases, with 13 bases between. This CDR3 has 16 amino acids. The CDR3 loop reads CASSLEGRGDTDTQYF. The CDR3 region has the DNA TGCGCCAGCAGCTTGGAAGGGAGGGGGGACACAGATACGCAGTATTTT. The complete variable domain, with remaining parts taken from reference TRBV5-1 and TRBJ2-3, reads KAGVTQTPRYLIKTRGQQVTLSCSPISGHRSVSWYQQTPGQGLQFLFEYFSETQRNKGNFPGRFSGRQFSNSRSEMNVSTLELGDSALYLCASSLEGRGDTDTQYFGPGTRLTVL.

The chain combines TRBV2 with TRBJ1-1; TRBD1 is a possible D gene (5 bases). Germline V gene sequence: CDR1 SNHLY, CDR2 FYNNEI. The CDR3 length is 13 residues. V was clipped by 8 bases and J by 0 bases, with 10 bases between them. The CDR3 is CASRRTLNTEAFF. The CDR3 coding sequence is TGTGCCAGCCGAAGGACATTGAACACTGAAGCTTTCTTT.

The gene calls are TRBV24-1 and TRBJ1-2; the match to TRBD1 covers 10 bases. Unmatched junction bases numbered 9, after V lost 3 bases and J lost 6 bases. The CDR3 spans 16 residues. The germline CDR1 and CDR2 sequences are KGHDR and SFDVKD. The CDR3 loop is CATSDGERQGAHGYTF. CDR3 bases: TGTGCCACCAGTGATGGGGAGCGACAGGGGGCGCATGGCTACACCTTC.

This clone was found once. The gene calls are TRBV4-2 and TRBJ1-5; D may be TRBD1 (6 bases). This CDR3 spans 18 amino acids. V was shortened by 6 bases and J by 3 bases, with 24 bases between the two germline ends. Germline V gene sequence: CDR1 LGHNA, CDR2 YNFKEQ. This CDR3 is CASSHTLRGGLFNQPQHF. The CDR3 nucleotides are TGTGCCAGCAGTCATACCCTTCGGGGGGGGCTTTTCAATCAGCCCCAGCATTTT.

The chain joins TRBV9 to TRBJ2-2, with D perhaps TRBD2 (7 bases). V lost 0 bases and J lost 4, with 19 bases in between. This CDR3 spans 18 amino acids. Per the germline V gene, CDR1 is SGDLS and CDR2 is YYNGEE. The CDR3 here is CASSVEVGAGRGTGELFF. CDR3 coding DNA: TGTGCCAGCAGCGTAGAGGTGGGGGCAGGGAGGGGCACCGGGGAGCTGTTTTTT.

J is TRBJ2-2 and V is TRBV4-1, with TRBD2 identical over 13 bases. The germline gives CDR1 MGHRA, CDR2 YSYEKL. V dropped 3 bases and J dropped 4; count of bases not matched to a gene: 2. This CDR3 is built from 16 residues. The CDR3 protein is CASSQGLAGPTGELFF. The CDR3, as DNA: TGCGCCAGCAGCCAGGGACTAGCGGGGCCCACCGGGGAGCTGTTTTTT.

This clone has a single count. The chain uses TRBV7-8 and TRBJ1-1; possible D gene TRBD1, 5 bases. Germline CDR1 is SGHVS and CDR2 is FQNEAQ. The CDR3 has 16 amino acids. The V end lost 3 bases, the J end lost 3 bases, and 17 bases lay between the germline ends. CDR3 amino acids: CASSFRVLVGDTEAFF. In DNA form, the CDR3 reads TGTGCCAGCAGCTTCAGGGTCCTGGTAGGGGACACTGAAGCTTTCTTT.

The V call is TRBV5-8, the J call TRBJ1-6; 7 nucleotides line up with TRBD1. Trimming at V came to 2 bases and at J to 5 bases, leaving 10 bases not matched to a gene. Germline V lookup: CDR1 SGHTS, CDR2 YDEGEE. The CDR3 runs 17 residues. For the CDR3, the DNA is TGTGCCAGCAGCTTATTTTGGGACAGAAGTGATAATTCACCCCTCCACTTT. It encodes CASSLFWDRSDNSPLHF.

The chain uses TRBV9 and TRBJ2-6; 10 bases agree with TRBD2. J gave up 0 bases and V 3 bases, and 6 bases lay outside the gene matches. CDR3 size: 18 residues. Germline CDR1 SGDLS, CDR2 YYNGEE. The CDR3 protein is CASSALAGRNSGANVLTF. The CDR3, as DNA: TGTGCCAGCAGCGCACTAGCGGGGCGGAACTCTGGGGCCAACGTCCTGACTTTC.

V usage is TRBV19 and J usage is TRBJ1-6; D remains ambiguous. Germline-derived CDR1 and CDR2 are LNHDA and SQIVND (reference sequence). There are 13 residues in the CDR3. V was shortened by 5 bases and J by 8 bases, with 10 bases between the two germline ends. CDR3 region: CASSLDRDSPLHF. DNA of the CDR3: TGTGCCAGTAGTTTGGATCGGGATTCACCCCTCCACTTT.